The 8 T cell receptor beta chains below all came from one sample that was sequenced in a study of CXCR3-negative and CXCR3-positive naive CD8 T cells (dated by TCRdb to about 2019). Sequencing relied on a NextSeq 550. The Human TCR Profiling Kit (MiLaboratory) was used to prepare UMI-labeled 5' RACE TRB cDNA libraries. The reads went through TCRdb reprocessing, and each CDR3 protein sequence gets one entry with no DNA. This sample's records show roughly 30,000 distinct CDR3 sequences. The ten largest clones capture roughly 10% of the sample. Material for sequencing was memory CD8+ T cells from blood. The label giving this sample's cell subset or site can be read as: conventional CD8+ memory T cells (TMEM), sorted as controls. All receptors derive from a human donor in good health. Some clones in this sample may be carry-over from other donors' samples.

This rearrangement joins TRBV20-1 to TRBJ2-5; TCRdb's assignment of TRBD1 cannot be checked, as there is no DNA. From germline, CDR1 is DFQATT and CDR2 SNEGSKA (reference sequence). The CDR3 spans 14 residues. The CDR3 protein is CSASDLRGAETQYF.

The J gene is TRBJ2-1, the V gene TRBV7-9; with no DNA, the TCRdb D assignment of TRBD1 cannot be verified. Germline V gene data show CDR1 as SEHNR and CDR2 as FQNEAQ (reference sequence). The CDR3 length is 15 residues. Here the CDR3 reads CASTHGQGVGNEQFF.

The chain is built from TRBV12-3 or TRBV12-4 and TRBJ2-7; TCRdb outputs TRBD1, but without DNA this stays unchecked. This CDR3 region has 14 residues. The CDR3 here is CASSFLGQGYEQYF.

V and J are TRBV20-1 and TRBJ2-1; with no DNA, the TCRdb D assignment of TRBD2 cannot be verified. The CDR3 is 14 residues long. The germline V gene has CDR1 DFQATT and CDR2 SNEGSKA (reference sequence). CDR3 loop: CSARGLAAYNEQFF.

V gene TRBV24-1 combines with J gene TRBJ1-1; TCRdb designates TRBD1, a call that cannot be tested without DNA. The CDR3 is 13 amino acids. Per the germline V gene, CDR1 is KGHDR and CDR2 is SFDVKD. CDR3 region: CATSDLRGTEAFF.

The chain recombines TRBV28 with TRBJ2-3; the TCRdb D gene call, TRBD1, has no DNA to confirm it. The CDR3 loop spans 16 amino acids. CDR1 and CDR2 (germline): MDHEN, SYDVKM. CDR3: CASSFRGQGRTDTQYF.

The chain links TRBV15 to TRBJ2-6. The CDR3 loop spans 15 amino acids. CDR1 and CDR2 (germline): LNHNV, YYDKDF (reference sequence). The CDR3 region is CATKPDVSGANVLTF.

This chain links TRBV6-2 or TRBV6-3 with TRBJ2-2; the D gene TCRdb calls, TRBD2, cannot be checked with no DNA. Per germline, CDR1 MNHEY and CDR2 SVGEGT. The CDR3 loop spans 15 amino acids. CDR3 protein: CASSPTSGETGELFF.